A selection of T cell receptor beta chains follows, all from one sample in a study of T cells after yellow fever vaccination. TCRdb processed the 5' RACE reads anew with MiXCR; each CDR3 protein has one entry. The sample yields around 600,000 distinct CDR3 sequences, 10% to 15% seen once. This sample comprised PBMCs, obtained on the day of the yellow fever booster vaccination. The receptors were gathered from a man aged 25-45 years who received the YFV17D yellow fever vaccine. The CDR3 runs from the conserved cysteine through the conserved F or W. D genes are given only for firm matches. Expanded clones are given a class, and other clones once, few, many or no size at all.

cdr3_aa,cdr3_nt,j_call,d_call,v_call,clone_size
CASSETGGYQPQHF,TGTGCCAGCAGTGAAACAGGGGGGTACCAGCCCCAGCATTTT,TRBJ1-5,TRBD1,TRBV25-1,few
CAITRQGGNEQYF,TGTGCCATCACCAGACAGGGGGGAAACGAGCAGTACTTC,TRBJ2-7,TRBD1,TRBV10-3,many
CASSFTGGGTDTQYF,TGTGCCAGCAGCTTCACAGGGGGCGGCACAGATACGCAGTATTTT,TRBJ2-3,TRBD1,TRBV5-6,few
CASTQNSYEQYF,TGTGCCAGCACGCAGAACTCCTACGAGCAGTACTTC,TRBJ2-7,NA,TRBV2,few
CASSLEGQDQETQYF,TGCGCCAGCAGCTTGGAAGGGCAGGATCAAGAGACCCAGTACTTC,TRBJ2-5,NA,TRBV5-1,few
CASSASAYTEAFF,TGTGCCAGCAGTGCGTCCGCGTACACTGAAGCTTTCTTT,TRBJ1-1,NA,TRBV6-1,NA
CASIDSDRSFEAFF,TGTGCCAGCATCGACTCGGACAGGAGCTTCGAAGCTTTCTTT,TRBJ1-1,TRBD1,TRBV12-3/TRBV12-4,few
CASSWMQGNQETQYF,TGCGCCAGCAGCTGGATGCAGGGCAACCAAGAGACCCAGTACTTC,TRBJ2-5,NA,TRBV5-1,few
CASSSFDGDYYNEQFF,TGTGCCAGCAGCTCGTTTGATGGCGACTACTACAATGAGCAGTTCTTC,TRBJ2-1,NA,TRBV5-4,few
CASSSPAEGTGMTYEQYF,TGTGCCAGCAGCTCCCCGGCGGAGGGAACCGGGATGACCTACGAGCAGTACTTC,TRBJ2-7,NA,TRBV27,NA
CSAHPLGTSSIEQFF,TGCAGTGCCCACCCGTTGGGGACTAGTAGTATAGAGCAGTTCTTC,TRBJ2-1,TRBD2,TRBV20-1,NA
CSARDGGLAGFYGQFF,TGCAGTGCTAGAGATGGGGGACTAGCGGGCTTTTATGGGCAGTTCTTC,TRBJ2-1,TRBD2,TRBV20-1,NA
CASSSRDNTDTQYF,TGTGCCAGCAGTTCCCGGGACAACACAGATACGCAGTATTTT,TRBJ2-3,NA,TRBV12-3/TRBV12-4,few
CASSGTGSYGYTF,TGCGCCAGCTCGGGGACAGGGTCGTATGGCTACACCTTC,TRBJ1-2,TRBD1,TRBV5-1,many
CASSPPRTGWLAGGSYEQYF,TGTGCCAGCTCACCACCGAGAACAGGGTGGCTAGCGGGAGGCTCCTACGAGCAGTACTTC,TRBJ2-7,TRBD2,TRBV18,NA
CASREDRTQEGYTF,TGTGCCAGCAGGGAGGACAGAACCCAGGAGGGCTACACCTTC,TRBJ1-2,NA,TRBV6-1,few
CASSPPSLTEYEAFF,TGTGCCAGCTCACCGCCCTCTTTGACAGAGTATGAAGCTTTCTTT,TRBJ1-1,NA,TRBV18,NA
CASSLDTGLVGNEQFF,TGTGCCAGCAGCCTAGATACAGGGCTGGTGGGCAATGAGCAGTTCTTC,TRBJ2-1,NA,TRBV7-2,NA
CASIGTGSAYEQYF,TGTGCCAGCATAGGGACAGGGAGCGCCTACGAGCAGTACTTC,TRBJ2-7,TRBD1,TRBV12-3/TRBV12-4,many
CAIRQNQETQYF,TGTGCCATCAGACAGAATCAAGAGACCCAGTACTTC,TRBJ2-5,NA,TRBV10-3,few
CAISDAGTGGQPQHF,TGTGCCATCAGTGACGCCGGGACAGGGGGCCAGCCCCAGCATTTT,TRBJ1-5,TRBD1,TRBV10-3,NA
CASSFSASSGVGETQYF,TGTGCCAGCAGCTTCAGCGCTAGTAGCGGGGTGGGGGAGACCCAGTACTTC,TRBJ2-5,TRBD2,TRBV7-8,NA
CSAREGGLAGSEQFF,TGCAGTGCTAGAGAGGGGGGACTAGCGGGAAGTGAGCAGTTCTTC,TRBJ2-1,TRBD2,TRBV20-1,many
CASSPGRGSSYNEQFF,TGTGCCAGCAGCCCGGGTCGCGGGAGCTCCTACAATGAGCAGTTCTTC,TRBJ2-1,TRBD2,TRBV7-2,few
CSAQSGRYEKLFF,TGCAGTGCGCAAAGTGGGCGGTACGAAAAACTGTTTTTT,TRBJ1-4,NA,TRBV20-1,few
CASSLGGQPAGEPQHF,TGCGCCAGCAGCTTGGGAGGACAGCCTGCCGGTGAGCCCCAGCATTTT,TRBJ1-5,NA,TRBV5-1,few
CASSSDSQSSYEQYF,TGTGCCAGTAGCAGCGACAGTCAGAGCTCCTACGAGCAGTACTTC,TRBJ2-7,NA,TRBV19,few
CASSLAWEVYNEQFF,TGTGCCAGCAGCTTAGCTTGGGAGGTATACAATGAGCAGTTCTTC,TRBJ2-1,NA,TRBV7-2,NA
CASSAGLAGVVEQFF,TGTGCCAGCAGCGCCGGACTAGCGGGAGTAGTTGAGCAGTTCTTC,TRBJ2-1,TRBD2,TRBV9,NA
CASSFGVAEVEGYNEQFF,TGTGCCAGCAGCTTCGGAGTAGCGGAAGTCGAAGGATACAATGAGCAGTTCTTC,TRBJ2-1,NA,TRBV5-5,few
CSARQGFNEQFF,TGCAGTGCGAGGCAGGGGTTCAATGAGCAGTTCTTC,TRBJ2-1,NA,TRBV20-1,many
CASSQVQTNTDTQYF,TGTGCCAGCAGCCAGGTTCAAACTAACACAGATACGCAGTATTTT,TRBJ2-3,NA,TRBV3-1,few
CSWAPPPDTQYF,TGCAGTTGGGCCCCACCCCCAGATACGCAGTATTTT,TRBJ2-3,NA,TRBV20-1,NA
CASRPGTGFNQPQHF,TGTGCCAGCAGACCCGGGACAGGCTTCAATCAGCCCCAGCATTTT,TRBJ1-5,TRBD1,TRBV6-2/TRBV6-3,many
CASSPRQGDSYNSPLHF,TGTGCCAGCAGCCCGAGACAGGGAGATTCCTATAATTCACCCCTCCACTTT,TRBJ1-6,TRBD1,TRBV4-2,few
CASSPWTGAQETQYF,TGTGCCAGTAGTCCATGGACAGGGGCTCAAGAGACCCAGTACTTC,TRBJ2-5,TRBD1,TRBV19,NA
CSARDSGAQLFF,TGCAGTGCTAGAGATTCAGGGGCCCAACTGTTTTTT,TRBJ1-4,NA,TRBV20-1,few
CASSPQIGVPGGYTF,TGTGCCAGCTCACCGCAGATCGGGGTGCCAGGAGGCTACACCTTC,TRBJ1-2,NA,TRBV18,NA
CASSQEDRNTGELFF,TGCGCCAGCAGCCAAGAGGACCGGAACACCGGGGAGCTGTTTTTT,TRBJ2-2,NA,TRBV4-1,few
CASRESEETQYF,TGTGCCAGCCGGGAGTCGGAGGAGACCCAGTACTTC,TRBJ2-5,NA,TRBV5-3,NA
CASSAGGGGSSYEQYF,TGTGCCAGCAGCGCCGGGGGAGGCGGGAGCTCCTACGAGCAGTACTTC,TRBJ2-7,TRBD2,TRBV7-2,NA
CSARRTGTIGIEQFF,TGCAGTGCTAGACGGACCGGGACTATAGGTATTGAGCAGTTCTTC,TRBJ2-1,TRBD2,TRBV20-1,NA
CASRPTGGRDTQYF,TGTGCCAGCCGCCCGACAGGGGGCCGAGATACGCAGTATTTT,TRBJ2-3,TRBD1,TRBV11-2,few
CASTRESSYNSPLHF,TGTGCCAGCACCCGCGAAAGTTCTTATAATTCACCCCTCCACTTT,TRBJ1-6,NA,TRBV9,NA
CASRWELRSYEQYF,TGTGCCAGCAGATGGGAGCTCCGAAGCTACGAGCAGTACTTC,TRBJ2-7,NA,TRBV27,NA
CASSPGLAGGQAFF,TGTGCCAGCTCACCTGGACTAGCGGGAGGCCAGGCGTTCTTC,TRBJ2-1,TRBD2,TRBV18,few
CASSSGGGMSDTQYF,TGTGCCAGCAGTTCCGGGGGGGGTATGAGCGATACGCAGTATTTT,TRBJ2-3,TRBD2,TRBV7-2,NA
CSVTAGNTGELFF,TGCAGCGTCACCGCGGGGAACACCGGGGAGCTGTTTTTT,TRBJ2-2,NA,TRBV29-1,NA
CASSPRGLAGGPPVETQYF,TGTGCCAGCAGCCCCAGGGGACTAGCGGGAGGGCCTCCCGTAGAGACCCAGTACTTC,TRBJ2-5,TRBD2,TRBV9,NA
CSAAGGLRNTGELFF,TGCAGTGCCGCTGGGGGGCTACGGAACACCGGGGAGCTGTTTTTT,TRBJ2-2,NA,TRBV20-1,NA
CASSLNRASRDEQFF,TGTGCCAGCTCACTTAATAGGGCCTCTCGCGATGAGCAGTTCTTC,TRBJ2-1,NA,TRBV18,few
CASSDGRASLLLAKNIQYF,TGTGCCAGCAGCGACGGTAGGGCTAGCCTCCTTCTAGCCAAAAACATTCAGTACTTC,TRBJ2-4,NA,TRBV11-1,many
CASSRLAGGLHYEQYF,TGTGCCAGCAGCCGACTAGCGGGAGGCCTTCACTACGAGCAGTACTTC,TRBJ2-7,TRBD2,TRBV11-2,once